What follows are 9 T cell receptor beta chains derived from one specimen sequenced in a study of blood T cell repertoires in COVID-19. Clones were read by immunoSEQ multiplex PCR, and TCRdb kept only the in-frame ones, dropping some. The table includes about 360,000 clones, around 88% detected once. Sequencing was performed on peripheral blood. The receptors shown here come from a woman aged 55-69 years with COVID-19, enrolled during active disease.

The V and J genes are TRBV2 and TRBJ1-2, with TRBD1 matching over 7 bases. In germline, CDR1 is SNHLY, CDR2 FYNNEI. Trimming took 8 bases from V and 4 from J; bases not matched to a gene: 4. There are 12 residues in the CDR3. The CDR3, as DNA: TGTGCCAGCCCGACAGGGATCTATGGCTACACCTTC. Its translation: CASPTGIYGYTF.

The chain combines TRBV13 with TRBJ1-1; 7 bases line up with TRBD1. Germline trimming cut 2 bases from V and 0 bases from J; bases unmatched to any gene: 9. The CDR3 is 17 residues long. The V gene's germline CDR1 is PRHDT and CDR2 FYEKMQ (reference sequence). The CDR3 bases are TGTGCCAGCAGCTTAAGGGGGCAAGGAGGGTTGAACACTGAAGCTTTCTTT. It yields the protein CASSLRGQGGLNTEAFF.

This chain connects TRBV2 to TRBJ2-7; TRBD2 matches at 12 bases. Germline CDR1 is SNHLY and CDR2 is FYNNEI. The CDR3 runs 16 residues. J lost 6 bases, V lost 5 bases, and 11 bases had no gene match. The CDR3 DNA follows: TGTGCCAGCAGTCCAAGACTAGCGGGGGTCCCCTCCGAGCAGTACTTC. Residues: CASSPRLAGVPSEQYF.

The V gene is TRBV7-9, the J gene TRBJ1-2; D is undetermined. The length of the CDR3 is 13 residues. Per germline, CDR1 SEHNR and CDR2 FQNEAQ (reference sequence). Deletions cut 1 base from V and 2 bases from J, with 5 bases between. DNA of the CDR3: TGTGCCAGCAGCTTAGTACAGAACTATGGCTACACCTTC. Protein: CASSLVQNYGYTF.

The chain has TRBV3-1 (or the pseudogene TRBV3-2) and TRBJ1-2; TRBD1 agrees at 9 bases. Germline V gene lookup returns CDR1 LGHDT and CDR2 YNNKEL (reference sequence). Unmatched junction bases numbered 12, after V lost 5 bases and J lost 5 bases. The CDR3 loop spans 16 amino acids. The DNA of the CDR3 is TGTGCCAGCAGCTACGTGGGAGGGGGACAGGGTTATGGCTACACCTTC. It specifies CASSYVGGGQGYGYTF.

V and J are TRBV28 and TRBJ2-7, with D possibly TRBD2 on 5 matching bases. Germline V gene lookup returns CDR1 MDHEN and CDR2 SYDVKM. V was shortened by 5 bases and J by 3 bases, with 20 bases between the two germline ends. CDR3 size: 16 residues. The CDR3 DNA reads as TGTGCCAGCAGTCAAGGGAGTGGTCCTCCGCTCTACGAGCAGTACTTC. It encodes CASSQGSGPPLYEQYF.

This clone has just one count. The DNA of the CDR3 is TGTGCCAGCAGCCTTCTACTAGCGGGGGGCCTAACTGAGCAGTTCTTC. It yields the protein CASSLLLAGGLTEQFF. V usage is TRBV11-3 and J usage is TRBJ2-1; TRBD2 aligns across 12 bases. V was pared by 5 bases and J by 9 bases, with 11 bases of the junction left unmatched. CDR3 length: 16 residues. Germline V lookup: CDR1 SGHNT, CDR2 YENEEA.

The chain combines TRBV4-2 with TRBJ1-1, with unresolved D. The CDR3 runs 15 residues. Germline V gene data show CDR1 as LGHNA and CDR2 as YNFKEQ. Trimming shortened V by 5 bases and J by 4 bases, and 17 bases separated the two germline ends. The CDR3 nucleotides are TGTGCCAGCAGCACGCCAATGGAGGGAGGCACTGAAGCTTTCTTT. It encodes CASSTPMEGGTEAFF.

The V call is TRBV7-2, the J call TRBJ1-1, with a tentative D call TRBD1 (5 bases). Germline CDR1 and CDR2: SGHTA and FQGNSA. Trimming shortened V by 1 base and J by 8 bases, and 11 bases separated the two germline ends. This CDR3 is built from 13 residues. In DNA, the CDR3 is TGTGCCAGCAGCTTAGAAGCAGGGCGAGAAGCTTTCTTT. This gives the protein CASSLEAGREAFF.